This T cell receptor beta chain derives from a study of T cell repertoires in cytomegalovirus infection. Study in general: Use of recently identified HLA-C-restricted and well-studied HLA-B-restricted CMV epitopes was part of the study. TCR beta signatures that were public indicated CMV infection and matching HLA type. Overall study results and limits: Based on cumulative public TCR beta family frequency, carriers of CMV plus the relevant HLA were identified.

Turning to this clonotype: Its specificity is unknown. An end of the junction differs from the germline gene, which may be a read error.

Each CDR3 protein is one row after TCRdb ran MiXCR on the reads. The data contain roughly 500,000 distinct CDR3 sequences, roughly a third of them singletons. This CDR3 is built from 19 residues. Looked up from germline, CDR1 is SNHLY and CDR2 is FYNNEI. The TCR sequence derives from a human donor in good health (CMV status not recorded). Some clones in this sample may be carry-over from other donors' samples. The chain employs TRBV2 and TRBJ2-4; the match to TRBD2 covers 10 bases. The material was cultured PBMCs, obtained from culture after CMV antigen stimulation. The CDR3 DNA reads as TGTACCAGCAGTGAATCAAGCGGGAGGGGGGGGCTAGCCAAAAACATTCAGTACTTC. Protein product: CTSSESSGRGGLAKNIQYF. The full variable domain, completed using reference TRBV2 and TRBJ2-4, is EPEVTQTPSHQVTQMGQEVILRCVPISNHLYFYWYRQILGQKVEFLVSFYNNEISEKSEIFDDQFSVERPDGSNFTLKIRSTKLEDSAMYFCTSSESSGRGGLAKNIQYFGAGTRLSVL.